Described below is a single T cell receptor beta chain sequence and its context. The V gene lost 5 bases and the J gene lost 1 base, with 12 bases spanning the gap. CDR1 is SGHAT and CDR2 is FQNNGV in the germline V gene. CDR3 length equals 15 residues. The source of the sample is a study of blood T cell repertoires in COVID-19. On the study more broadly: The origin of the acute and convalescent COVID-19 samples was the United States, Italy and Spain.

Under the authors' procedure: Reference gene primers were amplified, and this amplification served to estimate nucleated cell counts. Assay used: immunoSEQ multiplex PCR; TCRdb lists only in-frame clones, some missing. Clonal size and the V and J genes are those of that table, whereas D and trimming came from the DNA. The sample consists of some 53,000 clones, around 91% of them appearing once. The sequencing sample was made of peripheral blood. The chain is built from TRBV11-2 and TRBJ1-5; maybe TRBD1 (5 bases). This TCR derives from a human donor in a cohort sampled during active COVID-19. CDR3 sequence: CASSQWGGSNQPQHF. For the CDR3, the DNA is TGTGCCAGCAGCCAATGGGGGGGGAGCAATCAGCCCCAGCATTTT.